These 19 T cell receptor beta chains were sequenced from one sample in a study of shared clonotypes between healthy human individuals. Naive CD8 cells were CD45RO-negative, positively selected for CCR7, excluding terminally differentiated effector memory CD45RA+ cells. Clones were read by immunoSEQ multiplex PCR, and TCRdb kept only the in-frame ones, dropping some. The sample holds some 2.1 million clones, roughly 93% seen once. The sequencing input was naive CD8+ T cells from PBMCs. These TCRs come from a man younger than 35 in good health. Some clones in this sample may be carry-over from other donors' samples.

The CDR3 sequence is CGSGTGVSFTEAFF. The CDR3, as DNA: TGTGGCTCCGGGACAGGGGTTTCGTTCACTGAAGCTTTCTTT. This sequence joins TRBV2 and TRBJ1-1; the match to TRBD1 covers 10 bases. Germline CDR1 reads SNHLY; CDR2 reads FYNNEI. There are 14 residues in the CDR3. Using reference TRBV2 and TRBJ1-1 for the parts outside the CDR3, the full variable domain is EPEVTQTPSHQVTQMGQEVILRCVPISNHLYFYWYRQILGQKVEFLVSFYNNEISEKSEIFDDQFSVERPDGSNFTLKIRSTKLEDSAMYFCGSGTGVSFTEAFFGQGTRLTVV.

CDR3 in amino acids: CASTRLWAQYF. CDR3 nucleotides: TGTGCCAGCACACGGTTGTGGGCCCAGTACTTC. The rearrangement links TRBV27 to TRBJ2-5; D unclear. The V and J ends lost 7 bases and 9 bases respectively, with 12 bases between them. The CDR3 consists of 11 residues. In germline, CDR1 is MNHEY, CDR2 SMNVEV (reference sequence).

A single count supports this clone. The chain has TRBV27 and TRBJ2-1, with D possibly being TRBD2 (5 bases). Trimming left V 5 bases short and J 4 bases short, with 12 bases between. Germline V gives CDR1 MNHEY, CDR2 SMNVEV (reference sequence). The CDR3 runs to 14 residues. CDR3 sequence reads: CASSTQTGYNEQFF. CDR3 DNA: TGTGCCAGCAGTACCCAGACGGGGTACAATGAGCAGTTCTTC.

The V and J genes are TRBV29-1 and TRBJ2-1; 7 bases align to TRBD2. Germline CDR1 is SQVTM and CDR2 is ANQGSEA. The CDR3 has 14 residues. With 2 bases clipped from V and 10 bases from J, the junction kept 11 bases outside the gene matches. The CDR3 region is CSVERGLRSGEQFF. The CDR3 coding sequence is TGCAGCGTTGAAAGGGGACTACGCTCGGGGGAGCAGTTCTTC.

The rearrangement uses TRBV28 and TRBJ2-1; D remains unclear. CDR1 is MDHEN, CDR2 SYDVKM, per germline. There are 15 residues in the CDR3. V was trimmed by 5 bases and J by 3 bases, leaving 14 bases between them. In nucleotides, the CDR3 is TGTGCCAGCAGTCCCCCGTCGCAGAACTACAATGAGCAGTTCTTC. Protein sequence: CASSPPSQNYNEQFF. Looking up the rest from reference TRBV28 and TRBJ2-1 gives the full variable domain: DVKVTQSSRYLVKRTGEKVFLECVQDMDHENMFWYRQDPGLGLRLIYFSYDVKMKEKGDIPEGYSVSREKKERFSLILESASTNQTSMYLCASSPPSQNYNEQFFGPGTRLTVL.

On this clone itself: Other DNA sequences within the sample encode an identical CDR3. The chain employs TRBV6-5 and TRBJ2-7; 8 nucleotides agree with TRBD2. Germline V gives CDR1 MNHEY, CDR2 SVGAGI. J lost 6 bases, V lost 2 bases, and 0 bases had no gene match. This CDR3 has 12 residues. CDR3 sequence: CASSYSGGEQYF. In DNA form, the CDR3 reads TGTGCCAGCAGTTACAGCGGGGGCGAGCAGTACTTC.

The chain is built from TRBV6-5 and TRBJ2-7; 9 nucleotides line up with TRBD1. Germline CDR1 reads MNHEY; CDR2 reads SVGAGI. The V and J ends lost 6 bases and 1 base, in that order; junction bases with no gene match: 7. The CDR3 is 15 amino acids. CDR3: CASSFTGTGSYEQYF. The CDR3 DNA is TGTGCCAGCAGCTTCACCGGGACAGGGTCCTACGAGCAGTACTTC.

This chain links TRBV4-1 with TRBJ2-3; D call uncertain. V dropped 1 base and J dropped 3 bases, with 11 bases sitting between them. In germline, CDR1 is MGHRA, CDR2 YSYEKL. The CDR3 is 15 amino acids. This CDR3 is CASSQVAGTTDTQYF. CDR3 nucleotide sequence: TGCGCCAGCAGCCAAGTCGCCGGAACGACAGATACGCAGTATTTT.

In regard to this clone: Distinct nucleotide sequences in the sample also encode this CDR3. V and J are TRBV2 and TRBJ2-5; 13 bases fit TRBD2. V trimming: 3 bases; J trimming: 4 bases; junction bases outside the gene matches: 5. CDR1 is SNHLY and CDR2 is FYNNEI in the germline V gene. The CDR3 loop spans 16 amino acids. The DNA for the CDR3 is TGTGCCAGCAGTGACTTAAGACTAGCGGGAGGAGAGACCCAGTACTTC. Protein sequence: CASSDLRLAGGETQYF.

CDR3 protein: CATSRGTSGIYNEQFF. CDR3 bases: TGTGCCACCAGCAGGGGGACTAGCGGGATTTACAATGAGCAGTTCTTC. The rearrangement joins TRBV15 to TRBJ2-1; 13 bases fit TRBD2. Germline CDR1 and CDR2: LNHNV and YYDKDF (reference sequence). The CDR3 length is 16 residues. The V and J ends lost 3 bases and 4 bases, in that order; junction bases with no gene match: 3. The entire variable domain, with the rest obtained from reference TRBV15 and TRBJ2-1, is as follows: DAMVIQNPRYQVTQFGKPVTLSCSQTLNHNVMYWYQQKSSQAPKLLFHYYDKDFNNEADTPDNFQSRRPNTSFCFLDIRSPGLGDTAMYLCATSRGTSGIYNEQFFGPGTRLTVL.

The chain uses TRBV6-1 and TRBJ1-2, with a possible D match to TRBD1 (5 bases). Germline CDR1 is MNHNS and CDR2 is SASEGT. V was trimmed by 6 bases and J by 7 bases, leaving 21 bases between them. This CDR3 is built from 15 residues. CDR3 loop: CASRDRRRGGGGYTF. The CDR3 nucleotides read TGTGCCAGCAGGGATAGGCGGAGGGGAGGCGGTGGCTACACCTTC.

CDR3 in DNA: TGTGCCAGCAGCTCCTACCTCGAGGGAGGTAATCAGCCCCAGCATTTT. Translating gives CASSSYLEGGNQPQHF. This rearrangement joins TRBV7-9 to TRBJ1-5, with no clear D. CDR3 length: 16 amino acids. Germline V lookup: CDR1 SEHNR, CDR2 FQNEAQ (reference sequence). The ends were cut back, 4 bases at V and 4 bases at J, with 17 bases in the middle. The full variable domain, rest sourced from reference TRBV7-9 and TRBJ1-5, is DTGVSQNPRHKITKRGQNVTFRCDPISEHNRLYWYRQTLGQGPEFLTYFQNEAQLEKSRLLSDRFSAERPKGSFSTLEIQRTEQGDSAMYLCASSSYLEGGNQPQHFGDGTRLSIL.

V is TRBV28 and J is TRBJ2-7; no clear D. Germline V gene lookup returns CDR1 MDHEN and CDR2 SYDVKM. V was pared by 1 base and J by 3 bases, with 10 bases between. CDR3 size: 14 residues. The CDR3 sequence is CASSLLPGDYEQYF. The CDR3 region has the DNA TGTGCCAGCAGTTTATTGCCAGGTGACTACGAGCAGTACTTC.

The J gene is TRBJ1-1, the V gene TRBV27, with 10 bases aligning to TRBD1. CDR1 is MNHEY, CDR2 SMNVEV, per germline (reference sequence). The J segment lost 2 bases and the V segment lost 5 bases, leaving 2 bases of the junction unmatched. This CDR3 has 14 amino acids. The CDR3 loop is CASSRTGGNTEAFF. The DNA for the CDR3 is TGTGCCAGCAGTCGGACAGGGGGAAACACTGAAGCTTTCTTT.

The chain recombines TRBV27 with TRBJ2-7, with 8 bases matching TRBD1. Trimming at V came to 6 bases and at J to 7 bases, leaving 11 bases not matched to a gene. Germline values: CDR1 MNHEY, CDR2 SMNVEV (reference sequence). CDR3 size: 14 residues. As DNA, the CDR3 is TGTGCCAGCAGGCCCGGGACAGGATCGTGGGAGCAGTACTTC. Translated, it gives CASRPGTGSWEQYF.

This clone occurred a few times. V gene TRBV28 combines with J gene TRBJ2-7; D remains unclear. The CDR3 sequence is 14 residues long. The germline V gene encodes CDR1 MDHEN and CDR2 SYDVKM. Trimming shortened V by 0 bases and J by 1 base, and 7 bases separated the two germline ends. The CDR3: CASSLWVSSYEQYF. The CDR3 DNA is TGTGCCAGCAGTTTATGGGTCAGTTCCTACGAGCAGTACTTC.

This sequence joins TRBV28 and TRBJ2-3, with 9 bases identical to TRBD1. V dropped 6 bases and J dropped 4; count of bases not matched to a gene: 26. Germline V CDR1 and CDR2: MDHEN, SYDVKM. CDR3 length: 21 amino acids. The CDR3 region has the DNA TGTGCCAGCAGCCCGGGGGACGTTGGGACAGGGTCCCCCGGAGGGGCAGATACGCAGTATTTT. It translates to CASSPGDVGTGSPGGADTQYF.

In the case of this clone: Other DNA sequences in the same sample also yield this CDR3. The chain links TRBV6-5 to TRBJ2-5; no definite D call. Per germline, CDR1 MNHEY and CDR2 SVGAGI. V gave up 2 bases and J gave up 4 bases, with 5 bases separating them. The CDR3 length is 12 residues. CDR3 sequence (DNA): TGTGCCAGCAGTTACCGTGGAGAGACCCAGTACTTC. Translation: CASSYRGETQYF.

The chain carries TRBV9 and TRBJ2-3; either TRBD1 or TRBD2 may supply D (5 bases each). The CDR3 loop spans 16 amino acids. The V gene lost 4 bases and the J gene lost 0 bases, with 15 bases spanning the gap. Germline values: CDR1 SGDLS, CDR2 YYNGEE. This chain's CDR3 is CASSTRRGDSTDTQYF. The DNA of the CDR3 is TGTGCCAGCAGCACCCGGAGAGGGGACAGCACAGATACGCAGTATTTT.